This T cell receptor (beta chain) came from a study of blood T cell repertoires in COVID-19. About the research overall: Italy, Spain and the United States were the sources of the convalescent and acute COVID-19 samples.

Original data processing: Estimation of nucleated cell counts relied on the amplification of reference gene primers. The assay was immunoSEQ multiplex PCR, and TCRdb's table has in-frame clones only and misses some. That table supplies the V and J calls and clone size; D and trimming were determined from the DNA. The sample includes approximately 140,000 clones, approximately 80% of them seen just once. V lost 11 bases and J 5 bases, leaving 22 bases between the germline ends. Germline CDR1 is LNHDA and CDR2 is SQIVND (reference sequence). The CDR3 runs 15 residues. The chain joins TRBV19 to TRBJ1-5; D perhaps matches TRBD1 (6 bases). Input material: peripheral blood. The receptor was isolated from an older man with acute or convalescent COVID-19. The CDR3 loop is CARHLLGRGYQPQHF. The DNA for the CDR3 is TGTGCCCGACATCTACTGGGGAGGGGGTATCAGCCCCAGCATTTT.